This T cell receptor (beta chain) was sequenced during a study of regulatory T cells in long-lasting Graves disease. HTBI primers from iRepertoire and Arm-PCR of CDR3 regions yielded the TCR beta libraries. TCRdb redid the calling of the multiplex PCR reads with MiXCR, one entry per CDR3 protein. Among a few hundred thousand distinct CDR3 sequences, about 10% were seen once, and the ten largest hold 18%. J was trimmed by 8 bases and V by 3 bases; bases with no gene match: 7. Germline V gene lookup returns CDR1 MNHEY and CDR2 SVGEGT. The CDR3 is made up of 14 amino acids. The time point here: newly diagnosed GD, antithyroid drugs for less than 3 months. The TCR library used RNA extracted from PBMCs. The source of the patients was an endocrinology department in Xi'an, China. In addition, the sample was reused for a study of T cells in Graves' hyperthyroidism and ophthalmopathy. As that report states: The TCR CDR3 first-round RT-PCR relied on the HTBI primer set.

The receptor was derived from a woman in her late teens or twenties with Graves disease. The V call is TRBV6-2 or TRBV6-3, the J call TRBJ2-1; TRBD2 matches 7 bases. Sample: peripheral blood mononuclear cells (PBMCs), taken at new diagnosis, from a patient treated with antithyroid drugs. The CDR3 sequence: CASSYGTTFDEQFF. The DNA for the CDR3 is TGTGCCAGCAGTTATGGGACTACTTTCGATGAGCAGTTCTTC.